These 10 T cell receptor beta chains were sequenced from one sample in a study of beta chain features in type 1 diabetes. Investigators reverse transcribed all isolated RNA, so they sequenced expressed TCRB transcripts. Some clones are missing from TCRdb's copy, which holds only in-frame ones; the method was immunoSEQ multiplex PCR. The sample has 150,000 to 200,000 clones, roughly 60% seen once. Overall study results and limits: TCRB CDR3s were moderately but significantly shorter in Type 1 diabetes patients in all four CD4+ subsets.

These receptors have no known antigen. Material: naive CD4+ T cells from blood. The receptors were sampled from a man younger than 40 with type 1 diabetes.

The CDR3 loop reads CASSQDRKLFF. In DNA, the CDR3 is TGCGCCAGCAGCCAAGACCGGAAACTGTTTTTT. This chain joins TRBV4-3 and TRBJ1-4; D ambiguous. V was trimmed by 0 bases and J by 11 bases, leaving 4 bases between them. Germline CDR1 is LGHNA and CDR2 is YSLEER. This CDR3 contains 11 residues.

This chain joins TRBV10-3 and TRBJ1-6; possibly TRBD1 for D (5 bases). Germline loops: CDR1 ENHRY, CDR2 SYGVKD. Trimming cost V 3 bases and J 7 bases, with 16 bases left between them. The CDR3 covers 16 residues. CDR3 coding DNA: TGTGCCATCAGTGACTCTCAGGGAGTAGGGAATTCACCCCTCCACTTT. This gives the protein CAISDSQGVGNSPLHF.

J is TRBJ1-1 and V is TRBV6-5; a possible D gene is TRBD1 (6 bases). Germline V gene lookup returns CDR1 MNHEY and CDR2 SVGAGI. Trimming removed 0 bases from V and 1 base from J, with 6 bases in between. CDR3 length: 14 residues. The CDR3 DNA reads TGTGCCAGCAGTTACTCGACAGGGAACACTGAAGCTTTCTTT. As protein: CASSYSTGNTEAFF.

There are a few counts of this clone. This rearrangement joins TRBV29-1 to TRBJ2-5, with TRBD2 as a possible D gene (5 bases). Germline CDR1 and CDR2: SQVTM and ANQGSEA. Trimming removed 3 bases from V and 2 bases from J, with 7 bases in between. There are 12 residues in the CDR3. CDR3 region: CSVDLAQETQYF. The CDR3 region has the DNA TGCAGCGTTGATCTAGCACAAGAGACCCAGTACTTC.

J is TRBJ2-1 and V is TRBV27; unclear D gene. V was trimmed by 5 bases and J by 0 bases, leaving 8 bases between them. The CDR3 spans 14 residues. Germline V gene sequence: CDR1 MNHEY, CDR2 SMNVEV (reference sequence). Here the CDR3 reads CASSLMNSYNEQFF. CDR3 nucleotides: TGTGCCAGCAGTCTAATGAACTCCTACAATGAGCAGTTCTTC.

The V and J genes are TRBV4-3 and TRBJ1-3; D not certain. Deletions cut 4 bases from V and 2 bases from J, with 18 bases between. Germline V gene lookup returns CDR1 LGHNA and CDR2 YSLEER. This CDR3 contains 17 residues. The CDR3 bases are TGCGCCAGCAGCCGTGTATCCGGTGGGATACCTGGAAACACCATATATTTT. Translating gives CASSRVSGGIPGNTIYF.

The CDR3: CASSLLAGRGTDTQYF. The CDR3 bases are TGTGCCAGCAGCTTGCTAGCGGGGAGAGGCACAGATACGCAGTATTTT. The gene calls are TRBV14 and TRBJ2-3; 9 bases agree with TRBD2. The junction had 7 bases not matched to a gene; V was cut back by 5 bases and J by 1 base. The CDR3 is 16 amino acids. The germline gives CDR1 SGHDN, CDR2 FVKESK.

This sequence joins TRBV7-2 and TRBJ2-7; D is uncertain. There are 11 residues in the CDR3. The germline V gene has CDR1 SGHTA and CDR2 FQGNSA. Trimming shortened V by 4 bases and J by 4 bases, and 5 bases separated the two germline ends. CDR3 sequence (DNA): TGTGCCAGCAGCTCCTTTTACGAGCAGTACTTC. Translation: CASSSFYEQYF.

The chain is built from TRBV30 and TRBJ1-1; D call uncertain. In germline, CDR1 is GTSNPN, CDR2 SVGIG (reference sequence). The germline V and J ends were trimmed by 4 bases and 3 bases, with 12 bases remaining between them. This CDR3 contains 13 residues. CDR3 sequence: CAWTKAEDTEAFF. CDR3 coding DNA: TGTGCCTGGACCAAGGCAGAGGACACTGAAGCTTTCTTT.

Here the CDR3 DNA reads TGTGCCAGCAGTTACACTGCGGGGGAGATCTACAATGAGCAGTTCTTC. Translated, it gives CASSYTAGEIYNEQFF. The chain carries TRBV6-5 and TRBJ2-1; 7 positions agree with TRBD2. Germline lookup yields CDR1 MNHEY and CDR2 SVGAGI. This CDR3 is built from 16 residues. The ends lost 2 bases at V and 3 bases at J; junction bases unmatched: 7.